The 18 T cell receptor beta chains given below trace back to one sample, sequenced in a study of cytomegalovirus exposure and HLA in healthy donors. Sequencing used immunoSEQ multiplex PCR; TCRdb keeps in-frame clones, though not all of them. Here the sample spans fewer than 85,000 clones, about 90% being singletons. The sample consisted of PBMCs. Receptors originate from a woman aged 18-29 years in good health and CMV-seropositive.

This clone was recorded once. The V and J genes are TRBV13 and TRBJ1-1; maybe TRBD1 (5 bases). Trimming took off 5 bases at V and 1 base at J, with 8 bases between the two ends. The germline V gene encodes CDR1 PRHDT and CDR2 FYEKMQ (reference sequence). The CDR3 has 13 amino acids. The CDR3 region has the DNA TGTGCCAGCAGCAAGGGGTGGAACACTGAAGCTTTCTTT. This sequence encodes CASSKGWNTEAFF.

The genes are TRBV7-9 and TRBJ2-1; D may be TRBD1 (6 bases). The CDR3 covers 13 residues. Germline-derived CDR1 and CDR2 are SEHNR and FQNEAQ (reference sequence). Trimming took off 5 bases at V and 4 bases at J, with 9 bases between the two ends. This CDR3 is CASSLGQYNEQFF. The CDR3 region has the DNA TGTGCCAGCAGCCTAGGACAGTACAATGAGCAGTTCTTC.

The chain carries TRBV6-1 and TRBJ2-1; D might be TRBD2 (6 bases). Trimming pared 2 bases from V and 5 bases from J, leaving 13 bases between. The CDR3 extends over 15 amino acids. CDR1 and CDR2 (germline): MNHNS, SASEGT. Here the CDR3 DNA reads TGTGCCAGCAGTGAACAGGAGGGAAGTCACAATGAGCAGTTCTTC. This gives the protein CASSEQEGSHNEQFF.

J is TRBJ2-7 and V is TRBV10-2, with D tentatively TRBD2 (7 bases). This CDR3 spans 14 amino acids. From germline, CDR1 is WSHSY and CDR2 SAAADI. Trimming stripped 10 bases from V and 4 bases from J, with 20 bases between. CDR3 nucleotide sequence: TGCGCCACCAAAGGGGGGGTTGGACGGTACGAGCAGTACTTC. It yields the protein CATKGGVGRYEQYF.

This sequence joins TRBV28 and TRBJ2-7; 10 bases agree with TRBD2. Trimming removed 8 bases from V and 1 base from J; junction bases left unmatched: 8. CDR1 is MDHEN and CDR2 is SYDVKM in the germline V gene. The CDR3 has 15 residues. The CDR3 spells CASGTSALSSYEQYF. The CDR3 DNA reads TGTGCCAGCGGGACTAGCGCCCTTTCATCCTACGAGCAGTACTTC.

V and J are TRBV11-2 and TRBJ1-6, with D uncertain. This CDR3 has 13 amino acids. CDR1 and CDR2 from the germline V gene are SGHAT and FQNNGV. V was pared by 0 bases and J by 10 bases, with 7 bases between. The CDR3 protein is CASSLDGPSPLHF. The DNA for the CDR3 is TGTGCCAGCAGCTTAGATGGCCCATCACCCCTCCACTTT.

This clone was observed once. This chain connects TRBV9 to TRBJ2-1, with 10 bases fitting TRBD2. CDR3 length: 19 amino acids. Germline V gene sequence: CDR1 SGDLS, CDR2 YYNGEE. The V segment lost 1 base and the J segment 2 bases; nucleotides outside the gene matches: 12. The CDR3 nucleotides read TGTGCCAGCAGCGTAAGTAGCGGGGGGCCTCTCTCCGCCTACAATGAGCAGTTCTTC. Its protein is CASSVSSGGPLSAYNEQFF.

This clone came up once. The CDR3 region is CACGKRASTDTQYF. The DNA of the CDR3 is TGTGCCTGTGGGAAGAGGGCTTCCACAGATACGCAGTATTTT. The rearrangement uses TRBV2 and TRBJ2-3; D may be TRBD2 (5 bases). V gave up 11 bases and J gave up 2 bases, with 17 bases separating them. This CDR3 has 14 amino acids. Germline loops: CDR1 SNHLY, CDR2 FYNNEI.

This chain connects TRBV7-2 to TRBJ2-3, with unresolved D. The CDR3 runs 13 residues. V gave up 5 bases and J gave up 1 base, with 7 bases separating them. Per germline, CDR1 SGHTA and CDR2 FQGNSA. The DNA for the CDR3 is TGTGCCAGCAGCCTTACTGGCACAGATACGCAGTATTTT. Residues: CASSLTGTDTQYF.

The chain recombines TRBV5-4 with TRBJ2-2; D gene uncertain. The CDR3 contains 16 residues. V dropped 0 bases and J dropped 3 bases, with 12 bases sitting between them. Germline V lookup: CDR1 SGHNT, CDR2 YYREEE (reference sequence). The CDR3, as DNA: TGTGCCAGCAGCTTGGGTACAAGAGGCGACACCGGGGAGCTGTTTTTT. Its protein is CASSLGTRGDTGELFF.

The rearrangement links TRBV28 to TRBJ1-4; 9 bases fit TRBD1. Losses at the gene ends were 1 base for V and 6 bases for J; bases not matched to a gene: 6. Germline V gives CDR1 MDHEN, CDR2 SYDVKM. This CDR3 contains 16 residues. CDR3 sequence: CASSLLGTGNYEKLFF. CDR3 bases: TGTGCCAGCAGTTTATTGGGGACAGGGAACTATGAAAAACTGTTTTTT.

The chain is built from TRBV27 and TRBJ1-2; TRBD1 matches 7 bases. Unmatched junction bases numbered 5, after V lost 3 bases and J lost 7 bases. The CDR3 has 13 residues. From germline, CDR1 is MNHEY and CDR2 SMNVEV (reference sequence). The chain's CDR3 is CASSLTGLSGYTF. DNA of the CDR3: TGTGCCAGCAGTTTGACAGGGTTGTCTGGCTACACCTTC.

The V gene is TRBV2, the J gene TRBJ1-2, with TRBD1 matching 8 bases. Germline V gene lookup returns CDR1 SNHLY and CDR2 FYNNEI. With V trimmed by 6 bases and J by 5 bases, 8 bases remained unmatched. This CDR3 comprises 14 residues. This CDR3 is CASSTQGAVYGYTF. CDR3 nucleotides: TGTGCCAGCAGCACCCAGGGGGCCGTTTATGGCTACACCTTC.

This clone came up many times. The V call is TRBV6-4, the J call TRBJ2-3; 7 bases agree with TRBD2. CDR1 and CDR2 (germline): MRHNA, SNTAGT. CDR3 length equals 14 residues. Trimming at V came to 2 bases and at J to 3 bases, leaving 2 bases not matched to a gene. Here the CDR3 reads CASSDMGGTDTQYF. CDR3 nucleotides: TGTGCCAGCAGTGACATGGGGGGGACAGATACGCAGTATTTT.

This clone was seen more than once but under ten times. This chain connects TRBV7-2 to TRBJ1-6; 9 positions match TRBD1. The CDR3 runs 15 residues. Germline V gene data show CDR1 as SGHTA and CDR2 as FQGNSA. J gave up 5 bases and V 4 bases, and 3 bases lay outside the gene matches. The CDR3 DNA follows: TGTGCCAGCAGCTCCGGGACAGGGAATAATTCACCCCTCCACTTT. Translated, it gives CASSSGTGNNSPLHF.

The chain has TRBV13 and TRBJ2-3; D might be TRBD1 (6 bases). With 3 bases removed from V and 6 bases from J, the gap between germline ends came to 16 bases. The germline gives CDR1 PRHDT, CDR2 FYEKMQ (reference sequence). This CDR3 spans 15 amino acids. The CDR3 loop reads CASSLGNRVSDTQYF. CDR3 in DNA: TGTGCCAGCAGCTTGGGCAACAGGGTATCGGATACGCAGTATTTT.

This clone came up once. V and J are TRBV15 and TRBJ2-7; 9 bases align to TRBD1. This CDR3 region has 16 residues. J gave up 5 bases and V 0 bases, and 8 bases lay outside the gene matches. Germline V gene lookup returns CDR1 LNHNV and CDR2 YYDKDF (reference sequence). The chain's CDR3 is CATSRDLQGAIHEQYF. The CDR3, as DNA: TGTGCCACCAGCAGAGATTTACAGGGGGCAATCCACGAGCAGTACTTC.

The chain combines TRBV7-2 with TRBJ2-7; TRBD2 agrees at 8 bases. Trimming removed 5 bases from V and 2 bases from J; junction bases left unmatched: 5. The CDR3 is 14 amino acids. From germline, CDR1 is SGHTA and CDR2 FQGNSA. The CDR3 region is CASSRSGDAYEQYF. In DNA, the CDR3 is TGTGCCAGCAGCCGTAGCGGGGACGCCTACGAGCAGTACTTC.